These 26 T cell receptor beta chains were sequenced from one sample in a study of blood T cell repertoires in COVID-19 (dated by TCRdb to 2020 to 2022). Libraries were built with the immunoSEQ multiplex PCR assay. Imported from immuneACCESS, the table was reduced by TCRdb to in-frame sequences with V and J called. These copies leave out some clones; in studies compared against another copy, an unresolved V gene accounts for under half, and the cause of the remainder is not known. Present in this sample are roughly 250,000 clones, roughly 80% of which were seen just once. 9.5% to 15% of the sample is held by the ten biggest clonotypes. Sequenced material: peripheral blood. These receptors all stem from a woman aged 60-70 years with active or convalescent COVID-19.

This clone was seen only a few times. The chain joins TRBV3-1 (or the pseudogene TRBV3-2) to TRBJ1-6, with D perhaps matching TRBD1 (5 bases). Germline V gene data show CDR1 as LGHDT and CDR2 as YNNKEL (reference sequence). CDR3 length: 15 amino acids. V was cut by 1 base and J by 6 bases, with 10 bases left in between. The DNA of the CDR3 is TGTGCCAGCAGCCAAGCCGGGACTTCTAATTCACCCCTCCACTTT. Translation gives CASSQAGTSNSPLHF.

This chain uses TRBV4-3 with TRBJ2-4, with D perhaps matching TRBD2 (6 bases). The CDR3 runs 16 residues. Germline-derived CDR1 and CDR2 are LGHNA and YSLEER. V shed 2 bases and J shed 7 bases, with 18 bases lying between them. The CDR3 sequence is CASSQIVSGGMNIQYF. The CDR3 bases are TGCGCCAGCAGCCAAATCGTGAGCGGCGGGATGAACATTCAGTACTTC.

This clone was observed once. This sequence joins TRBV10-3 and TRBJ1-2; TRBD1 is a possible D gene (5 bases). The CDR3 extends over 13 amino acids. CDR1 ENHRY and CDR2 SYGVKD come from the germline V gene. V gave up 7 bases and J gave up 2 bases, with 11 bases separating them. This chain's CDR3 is CAIKGEGNYGYTF. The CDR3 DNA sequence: TGTGCCATCAAAGGGGAGGGGAACTATGGCTACACCTTC.

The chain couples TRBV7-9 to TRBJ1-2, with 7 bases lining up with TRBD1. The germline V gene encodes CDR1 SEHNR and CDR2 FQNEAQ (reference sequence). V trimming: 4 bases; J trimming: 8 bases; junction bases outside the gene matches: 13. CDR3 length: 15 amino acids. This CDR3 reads CASSSQGGRVTGYTF. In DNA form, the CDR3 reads TGTGCCAGCAGCTCCCAGGGGGGCAGGGTTACAGGCTACACCTTC.

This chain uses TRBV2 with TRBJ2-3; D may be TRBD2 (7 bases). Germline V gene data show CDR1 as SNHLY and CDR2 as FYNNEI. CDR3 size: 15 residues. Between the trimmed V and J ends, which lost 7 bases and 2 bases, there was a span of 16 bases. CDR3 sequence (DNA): TGTGCCAGCAAAGAAGGGGGACTAAACACAGATACGCAGTATTTT. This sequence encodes CASKEGGLNTDTQYF.

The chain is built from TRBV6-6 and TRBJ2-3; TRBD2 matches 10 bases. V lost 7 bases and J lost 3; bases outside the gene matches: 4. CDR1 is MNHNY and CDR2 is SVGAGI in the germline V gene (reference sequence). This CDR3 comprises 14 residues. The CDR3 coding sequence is TGTGCCAGCAACCTTAGCGGGGGGACAGATACGCAGTATTTT. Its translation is CASNLSGGTDTQYF.

CDR3 coding DNA: TGTGCCAGTAGTAGGGCCGTAGCGAGCACTGAAGCTTTCTTT. It is translated as CASSRAVASTEAFF. The chain combines TRBV19 with TRBJ1-1; D remains unclear. The V gene's germline CDR1 is LNHDA and CDR2 SQIVND (reference sequence). Trimming shortened V by 4 bases and J by 4 bases, and 13 bases separated the two germline ends. This CDR3 comprises 14 residues.

The CDR3 DNA follows: TGTGCCAGCAGCGGGACAGCGACTACTCTAAAGGCCAACGTCCTGACTTTC. Amino acid sequence: CASSGTATTLKANVLTF. The chain couples TRBV9 to TRBJ2-6; D possibly corresponds to TRBD1 (6 bases). This CDR3 comprises 17 residues. Deletions cut 3 bases from V and 6 bases from J, with 19 bases between. Germline CDR1 is SGDLS and CDR2 is YYNGEE. Filled out from reference TRBV9 and TRBJ2-6, the complete variable domain reads DSGVTQTPKHLITATGQRVTLRCSPRSGDLSVYWYQQSLDQGLQFLIQYYNGEERAKGNILERFSAQQFPDLHSELNLSSLELGDSALYFCASSGTATTLKANVLTFGAGSRLTVL.

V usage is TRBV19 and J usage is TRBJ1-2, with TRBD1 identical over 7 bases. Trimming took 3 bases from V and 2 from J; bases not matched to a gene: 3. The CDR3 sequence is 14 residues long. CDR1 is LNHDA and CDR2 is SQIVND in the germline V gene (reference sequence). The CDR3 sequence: CASSIQGENYGYTF. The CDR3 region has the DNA TGTGCCAGTAGTATCCAGGGGGAGAACTATGGCTACACCTTC.

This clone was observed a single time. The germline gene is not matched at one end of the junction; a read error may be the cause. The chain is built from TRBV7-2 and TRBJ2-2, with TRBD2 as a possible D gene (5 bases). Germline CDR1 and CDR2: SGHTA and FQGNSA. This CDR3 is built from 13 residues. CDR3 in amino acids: CASSLARGGELFF. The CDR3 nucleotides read TGTGCCAGCAGTTTAGCTCGGGGCGGGGAGCTGTTTTTT.

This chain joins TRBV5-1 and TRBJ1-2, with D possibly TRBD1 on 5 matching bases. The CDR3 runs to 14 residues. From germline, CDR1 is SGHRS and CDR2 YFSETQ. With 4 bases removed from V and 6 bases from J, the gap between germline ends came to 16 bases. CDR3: CASSPMPGLDGYTF. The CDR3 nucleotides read TGCGCCAGCAGCCCAATGCCGGGACTGGATGGCTACACCTTC.

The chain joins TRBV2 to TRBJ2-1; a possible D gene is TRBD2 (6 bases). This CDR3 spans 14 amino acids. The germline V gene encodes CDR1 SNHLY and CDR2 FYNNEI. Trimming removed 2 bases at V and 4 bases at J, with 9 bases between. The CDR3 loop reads CASSETGLYNEQFF. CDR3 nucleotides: TGTGCCAGCAGTGAAACGGGACTTTACAATGAGCAGTTCTTC. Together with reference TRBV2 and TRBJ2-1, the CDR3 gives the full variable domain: EPEVTQTPSHQVTQMGQEVILRCVPISNHLYFYWYRQILGQKVEFLVSFYNNEISEKSEIFDDQFSVERPDGSNFTLKIRSTKLEDSAMYFCASSETGLYNEQFFGPGTRLTVL.

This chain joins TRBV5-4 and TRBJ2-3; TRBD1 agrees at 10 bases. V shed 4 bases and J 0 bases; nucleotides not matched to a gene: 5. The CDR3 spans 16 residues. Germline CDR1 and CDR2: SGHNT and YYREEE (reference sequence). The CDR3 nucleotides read TGTGCCAGCAGCCCGGGACAGGGGATGAGCACAGATACGCAGTATTTT. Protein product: CASSPGQGMSTDTQYF.

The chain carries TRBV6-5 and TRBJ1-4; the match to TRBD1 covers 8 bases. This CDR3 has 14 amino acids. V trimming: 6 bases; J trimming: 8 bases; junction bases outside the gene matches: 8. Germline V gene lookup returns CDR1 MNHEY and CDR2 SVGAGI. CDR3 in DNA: TGTGCCAGCAGGTCAGGACAGGGCTGGGAAAAACTGTTTTTT. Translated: CASRSGQGWEKLFF.

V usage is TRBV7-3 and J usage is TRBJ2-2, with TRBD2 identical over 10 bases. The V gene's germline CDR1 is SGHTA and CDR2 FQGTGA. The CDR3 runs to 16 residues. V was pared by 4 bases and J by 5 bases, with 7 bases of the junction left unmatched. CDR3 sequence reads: CASSSRLAGETGELFF. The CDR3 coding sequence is TGTGCCAGCAGCTCCCGGCTAGCGGGGGAGACCGGGGAGCTGTTTTTT.

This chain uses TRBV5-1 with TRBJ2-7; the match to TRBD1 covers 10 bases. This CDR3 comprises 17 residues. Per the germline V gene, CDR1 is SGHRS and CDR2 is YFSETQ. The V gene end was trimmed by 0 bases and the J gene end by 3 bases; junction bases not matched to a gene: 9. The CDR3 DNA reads TGCGCCAGCAGCTTGGCCACGAGACAGGGGGCCGTCTACGAGCAGTACTTC. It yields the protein CASSLATRQGAVYEQYF. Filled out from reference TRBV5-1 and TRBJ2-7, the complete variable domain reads KAGVTQTPRYLIKTRGQQVTLSCSPISGHRSVSWYQQTPGQGLQFLFEYFSETQRNKGNFPGRFSGRQFSNSRSEMNVSTLELGDSALYLCASSLATRQGAVYEQYFGPGTRLTVT.

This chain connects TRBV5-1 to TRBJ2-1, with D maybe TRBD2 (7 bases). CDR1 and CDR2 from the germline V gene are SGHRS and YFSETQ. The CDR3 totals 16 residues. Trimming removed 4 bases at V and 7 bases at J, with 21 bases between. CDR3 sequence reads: CASSLPEGGAGNEQFF. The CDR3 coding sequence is TGCGCCAGCAGCCTACCGGAGGGGGGGGCGGGTAATGAGCAGTTCTTC. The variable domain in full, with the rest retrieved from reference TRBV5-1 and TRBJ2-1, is KAGVTQTPRYLIKTRGQQVTLSCSPISGHRSVSWYQQTPGQGLQFLFEYFSETQRNKGNFPGRFSGRQFSNSRSEMNVSTLELGDSALYLCASSLPEGGAGNEQFFGPGTRLTVL.

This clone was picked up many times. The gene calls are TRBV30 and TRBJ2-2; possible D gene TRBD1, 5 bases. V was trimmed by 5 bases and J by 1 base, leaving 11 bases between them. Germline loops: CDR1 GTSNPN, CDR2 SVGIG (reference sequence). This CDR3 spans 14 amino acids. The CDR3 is CAWSQGLNTGELFF. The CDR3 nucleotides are TGTGCCTGGTCCCAGGGCTTGAACACCGGGGAGCTGTTTTTT.

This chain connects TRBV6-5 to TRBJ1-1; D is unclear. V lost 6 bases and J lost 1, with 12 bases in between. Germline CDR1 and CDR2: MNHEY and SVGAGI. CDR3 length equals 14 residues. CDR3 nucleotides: TGTGCCAGCAGGCGCGCGAGGGAGAACACTGAAGCTTTCTTT. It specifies CASRRARENTEAFF.

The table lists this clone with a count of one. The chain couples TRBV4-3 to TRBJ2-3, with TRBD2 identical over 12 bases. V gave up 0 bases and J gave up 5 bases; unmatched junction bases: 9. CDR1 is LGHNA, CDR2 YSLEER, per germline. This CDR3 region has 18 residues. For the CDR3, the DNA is TGCGCCAGCAGCCAAGATCCGACTAGCGGGGGTCGGGTAGATACGCAGTATTTT. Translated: CASSQDPTSGGRVDTQYF.

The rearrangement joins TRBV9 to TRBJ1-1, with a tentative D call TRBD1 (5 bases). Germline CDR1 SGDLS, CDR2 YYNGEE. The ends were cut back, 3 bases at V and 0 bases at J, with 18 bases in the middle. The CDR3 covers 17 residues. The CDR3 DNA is TGTGCCAGCAGCGCAGGAGGGGCAGGGAGGATGAACACTGAAGCTTTCTTT. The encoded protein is CASSAGGAGRMNTEAFF. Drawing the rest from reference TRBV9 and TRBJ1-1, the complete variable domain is DSGVTQTPKHLITATGQRVTLRCSPRSGDLSVYWYQQSLDQGLQFLIQYYNGEERAKGNILERFSAQQFPDLHSELNLSSLELGDSALYFCASSAGGAGRMNTEAFFGQGTRLTVV.

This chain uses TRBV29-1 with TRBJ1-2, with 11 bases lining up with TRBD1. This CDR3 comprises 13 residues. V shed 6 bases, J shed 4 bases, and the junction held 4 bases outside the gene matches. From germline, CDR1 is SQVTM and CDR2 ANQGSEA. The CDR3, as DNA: TGCAGCGTCCACGGGACAGGGGGCTATGGCTACACCTTC. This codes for CSVHGTGGYGYTF. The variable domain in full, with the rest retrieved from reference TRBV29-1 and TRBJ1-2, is SAVISQKPSRDICQRGTSLTIQCQVDSQVTMMFWYRQQPGQSLTLIATANQGSEATYESGFVIDKFPISRPNLTFSTLTVSNMSPEDSSIYLCSVHGTGGYGYTFGSGTRLTVV.

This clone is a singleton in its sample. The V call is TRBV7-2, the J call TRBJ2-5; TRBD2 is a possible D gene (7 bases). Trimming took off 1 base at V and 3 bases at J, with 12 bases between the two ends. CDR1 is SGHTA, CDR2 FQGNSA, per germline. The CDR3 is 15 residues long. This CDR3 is CASSLGGGLKETQYF. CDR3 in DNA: TGTGCCAGCAGCTTAGGCGGGGGCCTTAAAGAGACCCAGTACTTC.

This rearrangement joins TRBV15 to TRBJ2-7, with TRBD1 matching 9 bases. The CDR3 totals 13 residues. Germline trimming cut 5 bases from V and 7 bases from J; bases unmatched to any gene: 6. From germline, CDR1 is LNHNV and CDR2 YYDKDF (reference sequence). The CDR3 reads CATSWTGAQEQYF. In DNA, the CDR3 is TGTGCCACCAGCTGGACAGGGGCCCAGGAGCAGTACTTC.

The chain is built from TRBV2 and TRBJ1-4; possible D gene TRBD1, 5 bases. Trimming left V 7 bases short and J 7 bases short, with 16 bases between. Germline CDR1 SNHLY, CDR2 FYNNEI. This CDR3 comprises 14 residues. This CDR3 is CASILQGIGEKLFF. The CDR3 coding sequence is TGTGCCAGCATCCTCCAGGGAATTGGTGAAAAACTGTTTTTT.

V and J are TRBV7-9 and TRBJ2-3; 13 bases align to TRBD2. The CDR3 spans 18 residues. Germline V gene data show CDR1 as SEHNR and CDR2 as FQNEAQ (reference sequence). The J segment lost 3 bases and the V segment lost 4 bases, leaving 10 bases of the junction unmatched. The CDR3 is CASSSTRLAGGRTDTQYF. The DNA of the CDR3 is TGTGCCAGCAGCTCTACCCGACTAGCGGGGGGTAGGACAGATACGCAGTATTTT.